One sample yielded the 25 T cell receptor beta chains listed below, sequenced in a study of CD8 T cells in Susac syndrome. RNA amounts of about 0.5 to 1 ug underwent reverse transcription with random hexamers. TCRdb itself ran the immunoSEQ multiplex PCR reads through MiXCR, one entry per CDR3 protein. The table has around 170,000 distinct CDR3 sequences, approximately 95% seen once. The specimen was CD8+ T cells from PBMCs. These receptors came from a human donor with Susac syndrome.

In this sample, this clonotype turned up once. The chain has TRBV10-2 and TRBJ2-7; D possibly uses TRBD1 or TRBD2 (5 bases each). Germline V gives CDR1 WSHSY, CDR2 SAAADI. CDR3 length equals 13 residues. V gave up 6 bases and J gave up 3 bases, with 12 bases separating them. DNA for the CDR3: TGCGCCAGCAGCTCCGGGGCCAACTACGAGCAGTACTTC. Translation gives CASSSGANYEQYF.

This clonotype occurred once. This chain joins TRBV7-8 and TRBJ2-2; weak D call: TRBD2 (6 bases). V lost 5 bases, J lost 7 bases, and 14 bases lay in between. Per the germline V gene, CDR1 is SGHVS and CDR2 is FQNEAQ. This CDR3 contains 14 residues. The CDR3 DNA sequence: TGTGCCAGCAGCCCGGGAGCAGTGGGCGGGGAGCTGTTTTTT. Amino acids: CASSPGAVGGELFF.

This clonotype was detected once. The CDR3 DNA reads TGTGCCAGCAGCCGACTCGAGGGGCTCCCCTACGAGCAGTACTTC. Its translation: CASSRLEGLPYEQYF. The chain has TRBV4-2 and TRBJ2-7, with D tentatively TRBD1 or TRBD2 (5 bases each). V lost 4 bases and J 2 bases, leaving 15 bases between the germline ends. Looked up from germline, CDR1 is LGHNA and CDR2 is YNFKEQ. The CDR3 has 15 amino acids.

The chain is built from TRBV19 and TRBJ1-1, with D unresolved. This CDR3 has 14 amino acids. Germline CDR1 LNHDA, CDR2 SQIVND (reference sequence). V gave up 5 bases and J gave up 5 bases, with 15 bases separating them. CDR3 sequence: CASSAYLQQTEAFF. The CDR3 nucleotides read TGTGCCAGTAGTGCCTACCTGCAGCAGACTGAAGCTTTCTTT.

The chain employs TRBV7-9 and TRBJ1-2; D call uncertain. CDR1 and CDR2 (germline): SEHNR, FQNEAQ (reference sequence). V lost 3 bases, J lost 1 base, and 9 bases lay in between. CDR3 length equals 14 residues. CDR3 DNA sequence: TGTGCCAGCAGCTTGGCGGGGAGTAACTATGGCTACACCTTC. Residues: CASSLAGSNYGYTF.

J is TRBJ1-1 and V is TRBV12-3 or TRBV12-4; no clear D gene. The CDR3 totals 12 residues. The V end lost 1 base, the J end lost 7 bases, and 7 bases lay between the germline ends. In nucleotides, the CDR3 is TGTGCCAGCAGTTTAGGTTTGAGTGAAGCTTTCTTT. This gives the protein CASSLGLSEAFF.

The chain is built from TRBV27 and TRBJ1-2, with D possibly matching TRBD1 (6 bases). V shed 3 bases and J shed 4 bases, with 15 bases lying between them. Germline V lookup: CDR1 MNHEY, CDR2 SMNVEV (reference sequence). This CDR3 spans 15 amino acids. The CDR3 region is CASSFLQGGGYGYTF. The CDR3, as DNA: TGTGCCAGCAGTTTTCTACAGGGCGGAGGCTATGGCTACACCTTC.

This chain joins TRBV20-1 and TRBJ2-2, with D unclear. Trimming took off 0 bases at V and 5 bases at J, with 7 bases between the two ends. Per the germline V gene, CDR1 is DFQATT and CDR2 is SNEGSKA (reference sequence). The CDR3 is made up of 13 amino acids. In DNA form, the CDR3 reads TGCAGTGCTAGAGATCTCGAAACCGGGGAGCTGTTTTTT. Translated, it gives CSARDLETGELFF.

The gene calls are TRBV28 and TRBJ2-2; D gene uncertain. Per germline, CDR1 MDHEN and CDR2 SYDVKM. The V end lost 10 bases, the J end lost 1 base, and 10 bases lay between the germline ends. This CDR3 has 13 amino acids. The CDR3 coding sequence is TGTGCCATCGATAGTCAGAACACCGGGGAGCTGTTTTTT. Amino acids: CAIDSQNTGELFF.

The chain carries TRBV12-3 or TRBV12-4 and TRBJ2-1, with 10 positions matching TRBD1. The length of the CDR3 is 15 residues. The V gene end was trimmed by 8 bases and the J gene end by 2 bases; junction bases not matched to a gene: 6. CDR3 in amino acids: CASSRQGAAYNEQFF. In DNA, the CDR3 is TGTGCCAGCTCCAGACAGGGGGCCGCCTACAATGAGCAGTTCTTC.

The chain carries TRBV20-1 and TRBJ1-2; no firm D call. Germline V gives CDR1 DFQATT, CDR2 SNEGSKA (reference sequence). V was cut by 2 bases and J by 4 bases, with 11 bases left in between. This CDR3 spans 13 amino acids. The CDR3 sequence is CSARSSGIYGYTF. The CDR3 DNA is TGCAGTGCTAGATCTTCCGGGATCTATGGCTACACCTTC.

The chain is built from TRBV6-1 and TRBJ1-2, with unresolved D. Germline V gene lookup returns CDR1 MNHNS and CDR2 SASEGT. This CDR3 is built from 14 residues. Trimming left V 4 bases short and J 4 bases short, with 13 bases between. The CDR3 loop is CASSAEGSPYGYTF. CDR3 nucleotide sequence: TGTGCCAGCAGTGCCGAGGGCAGCCCCTATGGCTACACCTTC.

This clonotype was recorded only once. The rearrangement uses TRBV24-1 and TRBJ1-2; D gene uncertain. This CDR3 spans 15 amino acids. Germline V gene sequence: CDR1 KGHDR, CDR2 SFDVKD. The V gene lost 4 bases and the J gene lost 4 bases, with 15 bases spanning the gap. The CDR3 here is CATSDAGPDPYGYTF. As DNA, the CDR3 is TGTGCCACCAGTGACGCGGGCCCGGATCCCTATGGCTACACCTTC.

This chain's CDR3 is CATSDPGTSDEQFF. The CDR3 coding sequence is TGTGCCACCAGTGATCCTGGGACGTCGGATGAGCAGTTCTTC. This sequence joins TRBV24-1 and TRBJ2-1; D is tentatively TRBD1 or TRBD2 (5 bases each). The V gene's germline CDR1 is KGHDR and CDR2 SFDVKD. The CDR3 loop spans 14 amino acids. V was shortened by 3 bases and J by 8 bases, with 13 bases between the two germline ends.

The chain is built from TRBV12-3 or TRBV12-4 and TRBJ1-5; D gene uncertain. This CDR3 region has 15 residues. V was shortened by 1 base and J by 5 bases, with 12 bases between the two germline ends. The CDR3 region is CASSLEGLIDQPQHF. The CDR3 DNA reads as TGTGCCAGCAGTTTAGAGGGCCTAATCGATCAGCCCCAGCATTTT.

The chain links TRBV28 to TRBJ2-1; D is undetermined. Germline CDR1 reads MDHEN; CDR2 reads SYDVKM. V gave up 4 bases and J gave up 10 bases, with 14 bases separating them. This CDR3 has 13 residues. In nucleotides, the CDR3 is TGTGCCAGCAGTTCCCTGAACCCGGAGGAGCAGTTCTTC. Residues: CASSSLNPEEQFF.

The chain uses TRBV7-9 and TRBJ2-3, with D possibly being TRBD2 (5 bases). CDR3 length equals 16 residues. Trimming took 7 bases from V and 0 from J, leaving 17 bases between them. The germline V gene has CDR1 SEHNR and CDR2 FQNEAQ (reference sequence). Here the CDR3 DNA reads TGTGCCAGCAAATCGATGCGGGCCTCTAGCACAGATACGCAGTATTTT. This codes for CASKSMRASSTDTQYF.

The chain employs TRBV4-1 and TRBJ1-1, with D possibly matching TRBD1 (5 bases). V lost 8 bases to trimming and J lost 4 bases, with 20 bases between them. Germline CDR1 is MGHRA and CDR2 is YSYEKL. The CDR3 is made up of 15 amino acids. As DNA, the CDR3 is TGCGCCAGCTGGGCGGGCTGGGGCTTGGCCACTGAAGCTTTCTTT. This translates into CASWAGWGLATEAFF.

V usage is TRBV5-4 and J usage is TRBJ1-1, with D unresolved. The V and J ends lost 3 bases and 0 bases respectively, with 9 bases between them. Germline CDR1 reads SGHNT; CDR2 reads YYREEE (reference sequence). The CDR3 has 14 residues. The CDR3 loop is CASSYRGVNTEAFF. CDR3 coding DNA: TGTGCCAGCAGCTATCGTGGGGTGAACACTGAAGCTTTCTTT.

CDR3 region: CSVVISGPYNEQFF. Written as DNA, the CDR3 is TGCAGCGTTGTCATCAGCGGTCCCTACAATGAGCAGTTCTTC. The V gene is TRBV29-1, the J gene TRBJ2-1; TRBD2 is a possible D gene (5 bases). Germline values: CDR1 SQVTM, CDR2 ANQGSEA. The V end was cut by 4 bases, the J end by 2 bases, with 12 bases between. CDR3 length equals 14 residues.

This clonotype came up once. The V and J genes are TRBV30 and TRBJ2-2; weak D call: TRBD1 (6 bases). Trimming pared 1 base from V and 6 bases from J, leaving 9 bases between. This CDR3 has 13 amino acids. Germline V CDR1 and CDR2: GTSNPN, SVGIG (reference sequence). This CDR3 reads CAWSAQGSGELFF. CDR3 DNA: TGTGCCTGGAGTGCACAGGGATCCGGGGAGCTGTTTTTT. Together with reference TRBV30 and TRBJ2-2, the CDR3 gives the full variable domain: SQTIHQWPATLVQPVGSPLSLECTVEGTSNPNLYWYRQAAGRGLQLLFYSVGIGQISSEVPQNLSASRPQDRQFILSSKKLLLSDSGFYLCAWSAQGSGELFFGEGSRLTVL.

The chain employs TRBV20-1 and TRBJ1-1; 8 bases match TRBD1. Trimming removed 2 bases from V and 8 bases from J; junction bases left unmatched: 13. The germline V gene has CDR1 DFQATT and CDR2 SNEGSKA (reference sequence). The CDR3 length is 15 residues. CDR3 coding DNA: TGCAGTGCTAGATCCCTCAACGCCGGGACAGGAGAAGCTTTCTTT. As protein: CSARSLNAGTGEAFF.

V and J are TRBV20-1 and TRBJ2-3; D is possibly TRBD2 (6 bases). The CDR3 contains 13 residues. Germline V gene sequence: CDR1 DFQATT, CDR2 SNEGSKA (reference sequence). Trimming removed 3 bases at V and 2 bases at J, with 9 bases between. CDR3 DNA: TGCAGTGCTAGCTGGGGGGACACAGATACGCAGTATTTT. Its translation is CSASWGDTDTQYF.

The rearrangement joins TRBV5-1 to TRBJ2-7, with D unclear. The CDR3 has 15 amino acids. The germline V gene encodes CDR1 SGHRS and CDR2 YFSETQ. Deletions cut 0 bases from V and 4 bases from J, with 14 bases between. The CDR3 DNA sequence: TGCGCCAGCAGCTTGGGTTTCGGACCGACTTACGAGCAGTACTTC. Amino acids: CASSLGFGPTYEQYF. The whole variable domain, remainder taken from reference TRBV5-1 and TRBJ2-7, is KAGVTQTPRYLIKTRGQQVTLSCSPISGHRSVSWYQQTPGQGLQFLFEYFSETQRNKGNFPGRFSGRQFSNSRSEMNVSTLELGDSALYLCASSLGFGPTYEQYFGPGTRLTVT.

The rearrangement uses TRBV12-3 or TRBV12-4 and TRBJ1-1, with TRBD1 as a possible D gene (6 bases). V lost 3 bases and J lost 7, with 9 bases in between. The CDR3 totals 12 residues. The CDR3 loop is CASSLDSLEAFF. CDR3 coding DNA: TGTGCCAGCAGTTTGGACAGCCTTGAAGCTTTCTTT.